Shown below are 16 T cell receptor beta chains from a single sample sequenced in a study of post-analysis software for immune sequencing data (dated by TCRdb to the mid-2010s). Their target antigens are unknown. Overall study outcomes, separate from this receptor: Roughly 5 TRBV segments, including TRBV5-6, TRBV5-1 and TRBV20-1, were significantly more frequent in patients than controls.

The receptor library was made with PCR. The sequencer was an Illumina HiSeq 2500. To reduce PCR and sequencing biases, unique molecular identifiers were incorporated into the TCR beta cDNA libraries. Clones were called with MiXCR by TCRdb after fastp trimmed the public reads at Q25, and only in-frame beta chains were retained. Each record represents a unique CDR3 protein, reported with the most common genes and DNA among its rows. The sample records under 200,000 distinct CDR3 sequences, about 30% of which are singletons. Of the sample, 3% to 3.5% is held by the ten largest clones. Sequencing used blood. The source of these receptors is a girl aged 2 to 17 with multiple sclerosis.

This clonotype was observed once. This chain uses TRBV27 with TRBJ2-3, with D hard to call. Trimming pared 8 bases from V and 5 bases from J, leaving 5 bases between. CDR3 length equals 10 residues. Germline values: CDR1 MNHEY, CDR2 SMNVEV (reference sequence). The CDR3 reads CASFGDTQYF. In nucleotides, the CDR3 is TGTGCCAGCTTCGGAGATACGCAGTATTTT.

Worth noting for this clonotype: This may come from a read error, since a much larger clone is one base off. The CDR3 DNA is TGTGCCAGCGGTTACGGACTAGCGGGAGGGTACGAGCAGTACTTC. Its translation: CASGYGLAGGYEQYF. This chain joins TRBV28 and TRBJ2-7; TRBD2 matches at 15 bases. Trimming took 8 bases from V and 4 from J; bases not matched to a gene: 6. This CDR3 contains 15 residues. Germline CDR1 reads MDHEN; CDR2 reads SYDVKM.

This chain links TRBV6-4 with TRBJ1-1; tentatively, D is TRBD1 (6 bases). This CDR3 comprises 14 residues. The germline V gene encodes CDR1 MRHNA and CDR2 SNTAGT. V was trimmed by 2 bases and J by 1 base, leaving 8 bases between them. In DNA, the CDR3 is TGTGCCAGCAGTGACGGGGGGCCGAACACTGAAGCTTTCTTT. Translated, it gives CASSDGGPNTEAFF.

The chain joins TRBV5-1 to TRBJ2-5; tentatively, D is TRBD1 or TRBD2 (5 bases each). Near its end, the DNA agrees better with TRBJ2-7, so the J call may be wrong. CDR3 size: 16 residues. CDR1 is SGHRS and CDR2 is YFSETQ in the germline V gene. The CDR3 sequence: CASSLVTGPATYEQYF. The CDR3 coding sequence is TGCGCCAGCAGCTTGGTAACGGGACCCGCAACCTACGAGCAGTACTTC.

Turning to this clonotype: This could be a read error, since a much larger clone is one nucleotide away. The V and J genes are TRBV4-2 and TRBJ2-3; tentatively, D is TRBD1 or TRBD2 (6 bases each). Per germline, CDR1 LGHNA and CDR2 YNFKEQ. The CDR3 covers 17 residues. CDR3 protein: CASSRKGGASISDTQCF. The CDR3 coding sequence is TGTGCCAGCAGCCGCAAGGGGGGAGCTAGCATATCAGATACGCAGTGTTTT.

In regard to this clonotype: A much larger clone is a single base away; this may be a read error. The chain couples TRBV20-1 to TRBJ2-7, with 10 bases fitting TRBD2. With V trimmed by 4 bases and J by 2 bases, 5 bases remained unmatched. Germline CDR1 is DFQATT and CDR2 is SNEGSKA (reference sequence). The CDR3 is 14 amino acids. In DNA form, the CDR3 reads TGCAGTGCTATTAGCGGGGGGAGGCCCTACGAGCAGTACTTC. Protein: CSAISGGRPYEQYF.

Only a few counts were recorded for this clonotype. CDR3 residues: CASSKTSTPYSNQPQHF. For the CDR3, the DNA is TGTGCCAGCAGCAAAACGTCGACACCCTATAGCAATCAGCCCCAGCATTTT. V usage is TRBV21-1 and J usage is TRBJ1-5. TRBV21-1 is reported as a pseudogene. The CDR3 length is 17 residues.

This clonotype occurred a few times. The chain links TRBV20-1 to TRBJ2-5; D remains unclear. Looked up from germline, CDR1 is DFQATT and CDR2 is SNEGSKA (reference sequence). The CDR3 runs to 14 residues. Trimming left V 2 bases short and J 11 bases short, with 21 bases between. CDR3 sequence reads: CSARLLQGYNEQYF. CDR3 DNA: TGCAGTGCTAGACTGCTTCAAGGCTACAATGAGCAGTACTTC.

The chain couples TRBV5-1 to TRBJ1-1; D may be TRBD1 (5 bases). Germline V CDR1 and CDR2: SGHRS, YFSETQ. The length of the CDR3 is 15 residues. Deletions cut 5 bases from V and 4 bases from J, with 18 bases between. This chain's CDR3 is CASRPLGRGSTEAFF. As DNA, the CDR3 is TGCGCCAGCAGACCATTAGGACGGGGCAGCACTGAAGCTTTCTTT.

A word on this clonotype: A read error is possible here, since a much larger clone lies one base away. This chain connects TRBV20-1 to TRBJ2-7; no clear D. This CDR3 spans 13 amino acids. V was pared by 3 bases and J by 7 bases, with 16 bases between. Germline V CDR1 and CDR2: DFQATT, SNEGSKA (reference sequence). The CDR3 reads CSASPAPYNEQYF. In DNA form, the CDR3 reads TGCAGTGCTAGCCCAGCCCCCTACAATGAGCAGTACTTC.

A few counts support this clonotype. The chain uses TRBV13 and TRBJ2-6, with 7 bases aligning to TRBD1. Germline lookup yields CDR1 PRHDT and CDR2 FYEKMQ (reference sequence). The V gene end was trimmed by 5 bases and the J gene end by 0 bases; junction bases not matched to a gene: 19. The CDR3 extends over 21 amino acids. The CDR3 region is CASSPPGQEGPFRSGANVLTF. The CDR3 coding sequence is TGTGCCAGCAGCCCTCCAGGACAGGAAGGTCCCTTCCGCTCTGGGGCCAACGTCCTGACTTTC.

As concerns this clonotype: Being one base from a much bigger clone, this may be a read error. This sequence joins TRBV15 and TRBJ1-4; tentative D call: TRBD1 (6 bases). This CDR3 region has 15 residues. CDR1 is LNHNV and CDR2 is YYDKDF in the germline V gene (reference sequence). DNA of the CDR3: TGTGTCACCAGCACCCAGACAGGAACTAATGAAAAACTGTTTTTT. Its protein product is CVTSTQTGTNEKLFF.

Worth noting for this clonotype: Possible read error: a much larger clone is one base away. The chain carries TRBV12-3 or TRBV12-4 and TRBJ2-5, with TRBD1 matching 10 bases. Judging by the DNA end, TRBJ2-7 fits better; the J call may be wrong. The CDR3 covers 15 residues. The CDR3 nucleotides are TGTGCCGGCAGCCGACAGGGGGCTTTTAACTACGAGCAGTACTTC. Its translation: CAGSRQGAFNYEQYF.

The chain is built from TRBV28 and TRBJ1-4; D gene ambiguous. The CDR3 is made up of 13 amino acids. Trimming shortened V by 6 bases and J by 2 bases, and 7 bases separated the two germline ends. The germline CDR1 and CDR2 sequences are MDHEN and SYDVKM. CDR3 in amino acids: CASRGMTNEKLFF. The DNA for the CDR3 is TGTGCCAGCAGGGGAATGACTAATGAAAAACTGTTTTTT.

The chain carries TRBV7-9 and TRBJ2-7; D not certain. The CDR3 has 13 amino acids. Per germline, CDR1 SEHNR and CDR2 FQNEAQ (reference sequence). The ends were cut back, 0 bases at V and 0 bases at J, with 3 bases in the middle. CDR3 residues: CASSLAYSYEQYF. CDR3 nucleotide sequence: TGTGCCAGCAGCTTAGCCTACTCCTACGAGCAGTACTTC.

This clonotype was found many times. This chain joins TRBV6-6 and TRBJ1-2, with a possible D match to TRBD1 (6 bases). Germline-derived CDR1 and CDR2 are MNHNY and SVGAGI (reference sequence). V was trimmed by 5 bases and J by 8 bases, leaving 9 bases between them. The CDR3 spans 11 residues. CDR3 sequence: CASSRDTGYTF. CDR3 nucleotide sequence: TGTGCCAGCAGTCGGGACACGGGCTACACCTTC.